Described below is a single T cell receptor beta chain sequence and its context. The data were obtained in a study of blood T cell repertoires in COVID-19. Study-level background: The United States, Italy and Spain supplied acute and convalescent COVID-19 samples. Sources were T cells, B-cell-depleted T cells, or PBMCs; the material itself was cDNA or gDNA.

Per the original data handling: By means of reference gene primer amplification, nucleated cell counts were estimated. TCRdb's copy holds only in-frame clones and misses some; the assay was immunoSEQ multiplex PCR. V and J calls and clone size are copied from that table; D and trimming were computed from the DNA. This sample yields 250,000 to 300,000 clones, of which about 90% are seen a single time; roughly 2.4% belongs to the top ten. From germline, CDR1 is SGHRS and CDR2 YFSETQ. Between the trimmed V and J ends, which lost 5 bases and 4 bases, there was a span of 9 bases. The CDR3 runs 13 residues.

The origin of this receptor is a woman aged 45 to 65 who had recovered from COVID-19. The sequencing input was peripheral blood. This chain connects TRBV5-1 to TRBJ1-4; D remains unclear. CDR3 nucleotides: TGCGCCAGCAGGGCCTCCCTTAATGAAAAACTGTTTTTT. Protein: CASRASLNEKLFF.